Presented here are 8 T cell receptor beta chains from one specimen sequenced in a study of blood T cell repertoires in COVID-19. Some clones are missing from TCRdb's copy, which holds only in-frame ones; the method was immunoSEQ multiplex PCR. The sample has approximately 75,000 clones, 80% to 90% seen once; the top ten hold around 24%. Input material: peripheral blood. The receptors derive from a woman between 50 and 59 years old with acute or convalescent COVID-19.

The chain joins TRBV29-1 to TRBJ2-7; 8 bases line up with TRBD1. The trim removed 1 base at V and 7 bases at J, leaving 6 bases unmatched. The CDR3 has 13 residues. Germline-derived CDR1 and CDR2 are SQVTM and ANQGSEA. CDR3 region: CSVEGTGPAEQYF. The CDR3 nucleotides are TGCAGCGTTGAAGGGACAGGGCCAGCTGAGCAGTACTTC.

The chain carries TRBV6-5 and TRBJ1-1, with a possible D match to TRBD1 (5 bases). This CDR3 comprises 13 residues. Germline loops: CDR1 MNHEY, CDR2 SVGAGI. The germline V and J ends were trimmed by 10 bases and 1 base, with 13 bases remaining between them. The CDR3 coding sequence is TGTGCCACCCGTCAGGGAGGGAACACTGAAGCTTTCTTT. Protein product: CATRQGGNTEAFF.

V usage is TRBV12-1 and J usage is TRBJ2-1; the table calls TRBD2, which could not be checked here. TRBV12-1 is labeled a pseudogene. The CDR3 loop spans 14 amino acids. CDR3 sequence: CASSIGTSADEQFF. DNA for the CDR3: TGTGCCAGCAGCATAGGAACTAGTGCGGATGAGCAGTTCTTC.

The gene calls are TRBV6-5 and TRBJ1-6, with a possible D match to TRBD1 (6 bases). V lost 6 bases, J lost 6 bases, and 12 bases lay in between. Looked up from germline, CDR1 is MNHEY and CDR2 is SVGAGI. This CDR3 has 14 residues. The DNA for the CDR3 is TGTGCCAGCAGGGGGGCAGGGTCTAATTCACCCCTCCACTTT. Translating gives CASRGAGSNSPLHF.

There are a few counts of this clone. The chain combines TRBV3-1 (or the pseudogene TRBV3-2) with TRBJ1-4; TRBD1 matches at 7 bases. The germline gives CDR1 LGHDT, CDR2 YNNKEL (reference sequence). This CDR3 has 18 residues. V shed 0 bases, J shed 7 bases, and the junction held 14 bases outside the gene matches. CDR3 sequence (DNA): TGTGCCAGCAGCCAAGATCCCACCGTGACAGGGAGGAGTGAAAAACTGTTTTTT. Translating gives CASSQDPTVTGRSEKLFF.

This clone was recorded only once. The chain couples TRBV5-4 to TRBJ1-2; 9 bases agree with TRBD1. The CDR3 extends over 13 amino acids. Trimming cost V 9 bases and J 8 bases; bases outside gene matches: 11. The V gene's germline CDR1 is SGHNT and CDR2 YYREEE (reference sequence). CDR3 nucleotide sequence: TGTGCCATCTTACAGGGGGCCTCTGGGGGCTACACCTTC. It specifies CAILQGASGGYTF.

The genes are TRBV6-5 and TRBJ1-1, with D tentatively TRBD1 (5 bases). Germline assignment: CDR1 MNHEY and CDR2 SVGAGI. Trimming left V 5 bases short and J 2 bases short, with 15 bases between. This CDR3 has 15 amino acids. The CDR3 loop reads CASSIREAPNTEAFF. The CDR3 region has the DNA TGTGCCAGCAGTATCAGGGAGGCGCCTAACACTGAAGCTTTCTTT.

CDR3 sequence reads: CATSRGWATGDGGELFF. In DNA form, the CDR3 reads TGTGCCACCAGCAGAGGATGGGCGACAGGGGACGGTGGGGAGCTGTTTTTT. This chain connects TRBV15 to TRBJ2-2; 8 bases are shared with TRBD1. Per germline, CDR1 LNHNV and CDR2 YYDKDF (reference sequence). Trimming at V came to 1 base and at J to 8 bases, leaving 12 bases not matched to a gene. The CDR3 is 17 residues long.